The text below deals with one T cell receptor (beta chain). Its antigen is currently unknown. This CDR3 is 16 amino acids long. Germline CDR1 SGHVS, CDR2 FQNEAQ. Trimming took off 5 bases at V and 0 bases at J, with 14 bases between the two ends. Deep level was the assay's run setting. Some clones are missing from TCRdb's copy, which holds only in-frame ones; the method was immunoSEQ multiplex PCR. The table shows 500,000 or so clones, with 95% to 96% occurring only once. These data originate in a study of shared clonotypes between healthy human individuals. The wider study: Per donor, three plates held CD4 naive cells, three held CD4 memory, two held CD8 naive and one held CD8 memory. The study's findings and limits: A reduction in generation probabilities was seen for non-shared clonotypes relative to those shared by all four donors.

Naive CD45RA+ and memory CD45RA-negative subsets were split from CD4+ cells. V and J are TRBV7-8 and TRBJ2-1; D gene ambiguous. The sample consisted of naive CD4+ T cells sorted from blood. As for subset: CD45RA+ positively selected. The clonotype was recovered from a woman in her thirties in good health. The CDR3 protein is CASSPDFTSSYNEQFF. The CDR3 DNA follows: TGTGCCAGCAGCCCCGACTTCACGAGCTCCTACAATGAGCAGTTCTTC.